These T cell receptor beta chains were read from a single sample in a study of T cell responses to AZD1222 COVID-19 vaccine. TCRdb's table, derived via immunoSEQ multiplex PCR, lists solely in-frame clones and lacks some. Of over 55,000 clones listed, 65% to 80% are singletons. This sample comprised peripheral blood, obtained 28 days after the second AZD1222 dose. These receptor sequences come from an adult who received the AZD1222 COVID-19 vaccine. The CDR3 runs from the conserved cysteine through the conserved F or W. Fields, in order: clone size, J gene, CDR3 length, D gene, V gene, CDR3 protein, CDR3 DNA. D genes are given only for firm matches. Some rows mark clone size as missing; the rest say once, few, many or name a class of expanded clone.

NA | TRBJ2-7 | 14 | TRBD2 | TRBV11-2 | CASSLKRGGYEQYF | TGTGCCAGCAGCTTAAAACGGGGGGGGTACGAGCAGTACTTC
few | TRBJ2-7 | 12 | NA | TRBV12-3/TRBV12-4 | CASSTDSYEQYF | TGTGCCAGCAGTACCGATAGCTACGAGCAGTACTTC
NA | TRBJ2-7 | 17 | NA | TRBV6-6 | CASSPNGRGGPFYEQYF | TGTGCCAGCAGTCCCAACGGCAGGGGTGGCCCCTTCTACGAGCAGTACTTC
few | TRBJ2-5 | 11 | NA | TRBV6-2/TRBV6-3 | CASSYIETQYF | TGTGCCAGCAGTTACATCGAGACCCAGTACTTC
few | TRBJ1-2 | 14 | TRBD1 | TRBV19 | CASMTGLATYGYTF | TGTGCCAGTATGACAGGGCTGGCGACATATGGCTACACCTTC
NA | TRBJ1-1 | 14 | NA | TRBV7-3 | CASSLLGENTEAFF | TGTGCCAGCAGCTTACTAGGGGAGAACACTGAAGCTTTCTTT
NA | TRBJ1-6 | 14 | TRBD1 | TRBV28 | CAARPQGGHSPLHF | TGTGCCGCGCGCCCCCAGGGGGGGCACTCACCCCTCCACTTT
NA | TRBJ2-7 | 15 | TRBD1 | TRBV3-1/TRBV3-2 | CASSQAPGGSYEQYF | TGTGCCAGCAGCCAAGCCCCAGGGGGTAGCTACGAGCAGTACTTC
NA | TRBJ1-5 | 14 | NA | TRBV28 | CASSPDRIGGPQHF | TGTGCCAGCAGCCCCGACAGGATTGGGGGACCCCAGCATTTT
NA | TRBJ2-1 | 15 | TRBD2 | TRBV7-9 | CASSPGLAGDNEQFF | TGTGCCAGCAGCCCAGGATTAGCGGGGGACAATGAGCAGTTCTTC
NA | TRBJ2-1 | 16 | NA | TRBV19 | CASSIVGGRMPGEQFF | TGTGCCAGTAGTATAGTTGGGGGGCGAATGCCCGGTGAGCAGTTCTTC
NA | TRBJ1-2 | 15 | NA | TRBV5-4 | CASSVSVGDYLGYTF | TGTGCCAGCAGCGTTTCAGTGGGTGACTATCTTGGCTACACCTTC
NA | TRBJ2-7 | 15 | TRBD1 | TRBV3-1/TRBV3-2 | CASSPGTDTPYEQYF | TGTGCCAGCAGCCCGGGGACAGACACTCCCTACGAGCAGTACTTC
NA | TRBJ2-2 | 16 | NA | TRBV7-3 | CASSPTDWPNTGELFF | TGTGCCAGCAGCCCTACAGACTGGCCGAACACCGGGGAGCTGTTTTTT
NA | TRBJ2-1 | 15 | NA | TRBV6-5 | CASSYASTGTGEQFF | TGTGCCAGCAGTTACGCGTCGACAGGGACTGGTGAGCAGTTCTTC
NA | TRBJ2-3 | 16 | NA | TRBV5-4 | CASSLVSAPGTDTQYF | TGTGCCAGCAGCTTGGTTAGCGCCCCTGGTACAGATACGCAGTATTTT
NA | TRBJ2-1 | 14 | TRBD2 | TRBV29-1 | CSVEGNSGGNEQFF | TGCAGCGTTGAAGGTAATAGCGGGGGCAATGAGCAGTTCTTC
NA | TRBJ2-5 | 14 | NA | TRBV7-6 | CASSRFVAEETQYF | TGTGCCAGCAGCCGCTTCGTAGCGGAAGAGACCCAGTACTTC
NA | TRBJ2-2 | 15 | TRBD1 | TRBV2 | CASKTDRGGTGELFF | TGTGCCAGCAAGACGGACAGGGGTGGGACCGGGGAGCTGTTTTTT
NA | TRBJ1-1 | 14 | TRBD1 | TRBV19 | CASSPWTGENEAFF | TGTGCCAGTAGTCCCTGGACAGGAGAAAATGAAGCTTTCTTT
NA | TRBJ2-5 | 14 | TRBD1 | TRBV5-1 | CASSSTGGSGTQYF | TGCGCCAGCAGCTCGACAGGGGGCTCAGGGACCCAGTACTTC
NA | TRBJ1-3 | 17 | TRBD1 | TRBV9 | CASSETPQGAPGNTIYF | TGTGCCAGCAGCGAGACCCCACAGGGGGCGCCTGGAAACACCATATATTTT
NA | TRBJ1-2 | 14 | NA | TRBV5-1 | CASSFGWGGDGYTF | TGCGCCAGCAGCTTCGGATGGGGGGGTGATGGCTACACCTTC
NA | TRBJ2-7 | 14 | TRBD1 | TRBV28 | CASLGTVSSYEQYF | TGTGCCAGCTTAGGGACAGTCAGCTCCTACGAGCAGTACTTC
NA | TRBJ2-1 | 16 | TRBD2 | TRBV9 | CASSVGTSDSYNEQFF | TGTGCCAGCAGCGTAGGGACTAGCGACTCCTACAATGAGCAGTTCTTC
NA | TRBJ1-2 | 15 | NA | TRBV5-6 | CASSLGRIINYGYTF | TGTGCCAGCAGCTTGGGGCGGATTATTAACTATGGCTACACCTTC
NA | TRBJ2-7 | 12 | NA | TRBV5-6 | CASSLTRASEYF | TGTGCCAGCAGCCTCACCCGGGCCTCAGAGTACTTC
few | TRBJ1-1 | 14 | TRBD1 | TRBV19 | CASSLGAGQGTAFF | TGTGCCAGTAGTCTTGGCGCGGGACAGGGAACAGCTTTCTTT
NA | TRBJ2-2 | 12 | NA | TRBV6-5 | CASSMGTGELFF | TGTGCCAGCAGTATGGGCACCGGGGAGCTGTTTTTT
NA | TRBJ1-5 | 15 | NA | TRBV28 | CASSLSGSSNQPQHF | TGTGCCAGCAGTTTAAGCGGGTCGAGTAATCAGCCCCAGCATTTT
NA | TRBJ1-1 | 15 | NA | TRBV3-1/TRBV3-2 | CASSQGPLVNTEAFF | TGTGCCAGCAGCCAAGGACCGCTTGTGAACACTGAAGCTTTCTTT
NA | TRBJ2-5 | 16 | TRBD1 | TRBV11-3 | CASSLHPGQPKETQYF | TGTGCCAGCAGCTTGCACCCGGGACAGCCTAAGGAGACCCAGTACTTC
NA | TRBJ1-1 | 13 | TRBD1 | TRBV15 | CATSPGTGSSAFF | TGTGCCACCAGTCCCGGGACAGGGAGTTCGGCTTTCTTT
NA | TRBJ1-2 | 13 | NA | TRBV6-6 | CATLTGSNYGYTF | TGTGCCACCCTAACTGGGAGCAACTATGGCTACACCTTC
NA | TRBJ1-1 | 15 | NA | TRBV15 | CATSRDSRPSGHAFF | TGTGCCACCAGCAGAGACTCAAGGCCTTCCGGGCATGCTTTCTTT
once | TRBJ2-7 | 14 | TRBD1 | TRBV5-5 | CASSLQGDSYEQYF | TGTGCCAGCAGCTTGCAGGGGGACTCCTACGAGCAGTACTTC
NA | TRBJ1-6 | 15 | NA | TRBV9 | CASSPRGAGDSPLHF | TGTGCCAGCAGCCCCCGCGGGGCAGGGGATTCACCCCTCCACTTT
NA | TRBJ1-2 | 12 | TRBD1 | TRBV19 | CASADRDFGYTF | TGTGCCAGTGCAGACAGGGATTTTGGCTACACCTTC